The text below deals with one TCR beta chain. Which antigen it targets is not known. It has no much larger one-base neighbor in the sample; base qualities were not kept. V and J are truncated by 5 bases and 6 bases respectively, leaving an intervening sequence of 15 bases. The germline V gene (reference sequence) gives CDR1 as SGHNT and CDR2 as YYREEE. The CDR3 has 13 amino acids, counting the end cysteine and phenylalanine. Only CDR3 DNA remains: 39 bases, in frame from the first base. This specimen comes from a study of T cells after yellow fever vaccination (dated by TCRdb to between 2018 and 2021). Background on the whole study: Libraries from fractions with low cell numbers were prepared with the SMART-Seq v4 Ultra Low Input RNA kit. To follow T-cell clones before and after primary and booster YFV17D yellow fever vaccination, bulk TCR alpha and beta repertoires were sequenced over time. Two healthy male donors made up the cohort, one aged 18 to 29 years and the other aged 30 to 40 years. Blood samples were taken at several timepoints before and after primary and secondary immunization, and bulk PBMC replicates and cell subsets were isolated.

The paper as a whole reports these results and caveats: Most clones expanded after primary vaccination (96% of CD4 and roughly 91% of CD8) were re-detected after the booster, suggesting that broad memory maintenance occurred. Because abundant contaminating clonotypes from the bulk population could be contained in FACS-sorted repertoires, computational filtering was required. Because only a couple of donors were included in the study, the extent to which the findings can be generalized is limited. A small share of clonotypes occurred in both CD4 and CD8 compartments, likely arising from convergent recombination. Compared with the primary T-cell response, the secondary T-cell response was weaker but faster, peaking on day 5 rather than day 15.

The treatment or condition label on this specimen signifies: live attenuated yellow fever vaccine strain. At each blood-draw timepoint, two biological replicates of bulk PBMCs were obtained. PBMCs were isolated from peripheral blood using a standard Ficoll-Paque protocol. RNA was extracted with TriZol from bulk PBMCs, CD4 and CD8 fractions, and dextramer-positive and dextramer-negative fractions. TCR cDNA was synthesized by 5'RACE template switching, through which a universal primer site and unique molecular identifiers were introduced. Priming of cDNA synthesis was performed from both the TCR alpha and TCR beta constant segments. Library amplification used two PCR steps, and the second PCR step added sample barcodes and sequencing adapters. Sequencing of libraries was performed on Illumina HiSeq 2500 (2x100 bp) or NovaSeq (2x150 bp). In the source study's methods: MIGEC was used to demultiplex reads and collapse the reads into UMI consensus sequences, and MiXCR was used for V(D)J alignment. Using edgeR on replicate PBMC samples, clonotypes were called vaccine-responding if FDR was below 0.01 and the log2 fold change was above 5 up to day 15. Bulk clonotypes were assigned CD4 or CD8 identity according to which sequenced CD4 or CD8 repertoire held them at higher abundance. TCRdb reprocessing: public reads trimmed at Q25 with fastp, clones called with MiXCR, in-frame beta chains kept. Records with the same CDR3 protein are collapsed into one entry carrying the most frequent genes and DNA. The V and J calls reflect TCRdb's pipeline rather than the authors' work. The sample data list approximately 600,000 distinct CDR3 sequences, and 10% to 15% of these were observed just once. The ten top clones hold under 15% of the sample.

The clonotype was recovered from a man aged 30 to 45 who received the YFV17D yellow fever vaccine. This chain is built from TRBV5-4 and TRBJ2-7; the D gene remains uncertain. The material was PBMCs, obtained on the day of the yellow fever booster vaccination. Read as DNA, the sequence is TGTGCCAGCAGTACCCAAGCCACGGGCGAGCAGTACTTC. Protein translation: CASSTQATGEQYF.